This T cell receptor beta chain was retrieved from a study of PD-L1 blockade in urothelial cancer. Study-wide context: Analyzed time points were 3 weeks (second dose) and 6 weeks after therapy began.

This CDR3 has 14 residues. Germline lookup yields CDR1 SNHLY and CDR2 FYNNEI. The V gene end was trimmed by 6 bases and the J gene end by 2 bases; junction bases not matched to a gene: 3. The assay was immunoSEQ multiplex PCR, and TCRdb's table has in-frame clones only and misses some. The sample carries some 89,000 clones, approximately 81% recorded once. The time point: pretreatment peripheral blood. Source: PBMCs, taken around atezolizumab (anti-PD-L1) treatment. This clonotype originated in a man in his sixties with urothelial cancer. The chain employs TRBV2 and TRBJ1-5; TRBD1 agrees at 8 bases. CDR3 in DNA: TGTGCCAGCAGCATACAGGGGGGCAATCAGCCCCAGCATTTT. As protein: CASSIQGGNQPQHF.